The T cell receptor (beta chain) described here comes from a study of cytomegalovirus exposure and HLA in healthy donors. In the study overall: A data release that came early held 80 million to 95 million unique TCRs from HLA-typed donors.

This CDR3 has 14 amino acids. Germline values: CDR1 WSHSY, CDR2 SAAADI. Trimming left V 0 bases short and J 3 bases short, with 7 bases between. Comments on this clone: Its antigen is not identified.

Researchers ran the PCR with 60 Vbeta and 13 Jbeta primers. Assay: immunoSEQ multiplex PCR; the TCRdb copy retains only in-frame clones and omits some. The table lists roughly 150,000 clones, roughly 80% of them singletons. Unrecorded immune exposure was likely among donors, who were nominally healthy when sampled. Points from the study as a whole: Per a prior analysis, the majority of TCR beta V segments were productive roughly 87% or roughly 30% of the time. The study recorded 160 or so TCR beta chains that were cytomegalovirus-associated.

J is TRBJ2-3 and V is TRBV10-2, with D uncertain. Sequencing was carried out using PBMCs. This TCR was recovered from a male donor in good health and CMV-seropositive. CDR3 bases: TGCGCCAGCAGTGAGTCCCCCAGGACAGATACGCAGTATTTT. Amino acids: CASSESPRTDTQYF.